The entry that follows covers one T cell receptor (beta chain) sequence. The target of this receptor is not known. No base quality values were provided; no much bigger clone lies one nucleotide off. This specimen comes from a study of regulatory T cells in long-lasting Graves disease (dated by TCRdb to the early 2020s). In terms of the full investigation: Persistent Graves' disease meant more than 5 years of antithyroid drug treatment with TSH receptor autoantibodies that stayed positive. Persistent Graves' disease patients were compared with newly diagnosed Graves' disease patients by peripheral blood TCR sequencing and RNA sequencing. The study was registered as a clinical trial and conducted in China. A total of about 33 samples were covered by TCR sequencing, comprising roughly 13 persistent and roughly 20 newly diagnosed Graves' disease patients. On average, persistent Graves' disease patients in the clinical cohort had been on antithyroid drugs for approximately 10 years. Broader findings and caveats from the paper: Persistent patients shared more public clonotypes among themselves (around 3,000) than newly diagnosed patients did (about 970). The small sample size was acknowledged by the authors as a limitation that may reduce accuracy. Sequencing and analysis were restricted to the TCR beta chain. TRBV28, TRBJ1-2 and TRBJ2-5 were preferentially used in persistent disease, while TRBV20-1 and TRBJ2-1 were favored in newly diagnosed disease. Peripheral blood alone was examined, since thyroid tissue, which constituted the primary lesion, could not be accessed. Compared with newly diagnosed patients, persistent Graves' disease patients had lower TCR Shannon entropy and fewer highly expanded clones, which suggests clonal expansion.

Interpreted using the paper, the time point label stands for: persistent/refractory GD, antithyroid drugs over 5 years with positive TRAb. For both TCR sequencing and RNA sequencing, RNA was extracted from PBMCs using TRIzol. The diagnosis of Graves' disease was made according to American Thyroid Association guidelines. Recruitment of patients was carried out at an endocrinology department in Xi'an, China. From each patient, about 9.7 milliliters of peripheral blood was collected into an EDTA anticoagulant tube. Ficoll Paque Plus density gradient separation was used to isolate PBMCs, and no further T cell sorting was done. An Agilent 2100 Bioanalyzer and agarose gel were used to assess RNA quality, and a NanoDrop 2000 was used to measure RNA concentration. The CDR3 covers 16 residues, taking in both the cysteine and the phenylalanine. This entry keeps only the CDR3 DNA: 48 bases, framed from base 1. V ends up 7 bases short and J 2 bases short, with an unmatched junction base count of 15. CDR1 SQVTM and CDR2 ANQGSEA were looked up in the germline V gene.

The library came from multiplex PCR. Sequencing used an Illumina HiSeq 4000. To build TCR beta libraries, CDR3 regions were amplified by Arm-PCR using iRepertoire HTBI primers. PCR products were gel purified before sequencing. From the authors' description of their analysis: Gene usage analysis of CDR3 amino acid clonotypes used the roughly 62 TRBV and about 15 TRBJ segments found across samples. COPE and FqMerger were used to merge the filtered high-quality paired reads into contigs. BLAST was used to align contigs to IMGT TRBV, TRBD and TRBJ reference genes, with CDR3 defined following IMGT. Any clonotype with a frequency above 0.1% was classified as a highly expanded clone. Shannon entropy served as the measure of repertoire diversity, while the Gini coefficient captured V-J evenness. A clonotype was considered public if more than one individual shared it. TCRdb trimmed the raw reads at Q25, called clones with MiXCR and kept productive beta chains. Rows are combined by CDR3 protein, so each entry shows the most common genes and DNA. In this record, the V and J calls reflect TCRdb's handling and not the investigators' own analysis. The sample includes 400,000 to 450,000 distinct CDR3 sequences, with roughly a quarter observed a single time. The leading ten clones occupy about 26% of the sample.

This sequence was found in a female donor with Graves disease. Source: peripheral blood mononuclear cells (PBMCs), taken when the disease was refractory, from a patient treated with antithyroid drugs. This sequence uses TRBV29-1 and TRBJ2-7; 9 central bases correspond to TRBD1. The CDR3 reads CSALGLGDRATYEQYF. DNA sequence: TGCAGCGCGTTGGGGCTTGGGGACAGGGCTACCTACGAGCAGTACTTC.